Shown below are 13 T cell receptor beta chains from a single sample sequenced in a study of T-cell reconstitution after alpha-beta-depleted transplantation in children. The TCRbeta library was prepared with unique molecular identifiers. TCRdb independently ran MiXCR on the PCR reads; one entry per CDR3 protein. The table includes about a million distinct CDR3 sequences, about 26% detected once. Sequencing was performed on PBMCs, mostly from graft donor cells, taken 360 days after TCRalphabeta/CD19-depleted stem cell transplant. The receptors here all came from a boy under two years old who had a stem cell transplant for SCID, so the T cells may come from the graft donor.

The chain recombines TRBV5-4 with TRBJ2-1; tentatively, D is TRBD1 (5 bases). CDR1 is SGHNT, CDR2 YYREEE, per germline (reference sequence). CDR3 length: 14 amino acids. The V gene lost 0 bases and the J gene lost 8 bases, with 12 bases spanning the gap. CDR3 coding DNA: TGTGCCAGCAGCTTGGAGGGGCGTAGGGATGAGCAGTTCTTC. Translated: CASSLEGRRDEQFF. Supplemented by reference TRBV5-4 and TRBJ2-1, the full variable domain reads ETGVTQSPTHLIKTRGQQVTLRCSSQSGHNTVSWYQQALGQGPQFIFQYYREEENGRGNFPPRFSGLQFPNYSSELNVNALELDDSALYLCASSLEGRRDEQFFGPGTRLTVL.

CDR3 bases: TGCAGTGCGAGGCAACGCGGGACCCAGTACTTC. Translated, it gives CSARQRGTQYF. The rearrangement joins TRBV20-1 to TRBJ2-5; D remains ambiguous. The CDR3 extends over 11 amino acids. With 6 bases removed from V and 7 bases from J, the gap between germline ends came to 12 bases. CDR1 and CDR2 from the germline V gene are DFQATT and SNEGSKA (reference sequence).

The rearrangement links TRBV12-3 or TRBV12-4 to TRBJ2-1; 9 bases are shared with TRBD2. This CDR3 is 15 amino acids long. Trimming took 3 bases from V and 7 from J; bases not matched to a gene: 7. Here the CDR3 DNA reads TGTGCCAGCAGTTTGGTGGCGGGGGGGCCAAATGAGCAGTTCTTC. Its protein product is CASSLVAGGPNEQFF.

This clonotype appeared a few times. The rearrangement joins TRBV20-1 to TRBJ2-2; 7 nucleotides line up with TRBD1. The CDR3 has 13 residues. CDR1 is DFQATT, CDR2 SNEGSKA, per germline (reference sequence). The J segment lost 0 bases and the V segment lost 6 bases, leaving 1 base of the junction unmatched. The CDR3 sequence is CSATGPNTGELFF. CDR3 in DNA: TGCAGTGCGACAGGGCCGAACACCGGGGAGCTGTTTTTT.

V gene TRBV10-3 combines with J gene TRBJ2-7; possible D gene TRBD2, 6 bases. The V end lost 10 bases, the J end lost 7 bases, and 23 bases lay between the germline ends. CDR1 ENHRY and CDR2 SYGVKD come from the germline V gene. This CDR3 contains 14 residues. CDR3 bases: TGTGCCAGCCGCCCCGGGACTCCCGAGGGGGAGCAGTACTTC. It codes for CASRPGTPEGEQYF.

This clonotype was picked up many times. The V and J genes are TRBV4-1 and TRBJ2-5; 11 bases agree with TRBD2. The germline V gene has CDR1 MGHRA and CDR2 YSYEKL. The CDR3 is 17 residues long. J gave up 4 bases and V 1 base, and 8 bases lay outside the gene matches. CDR3 in DNA: TGCGCCAGCAGCCAAGGAGTAGCGGGGGGGCTTGGAGAGACCCAGTACTTC. Its protein product is CASSQGVAGGLGETQYF.

In its sample, this clonotype was seen once. The V gene is TRBV29-1, the J gene TRBJ2-7, with a weak D call TRBD1 (5 bases). Germline V gene data show CDR1 as SQVTM and CDR2 as ANQGSEA. CDR3 length equals 14 residues. V shed 4 bases and J shed 4 bases, with 17 bases lying between them. The CDR3 here is CSVARQGMAYEQYF. CDR3 DNA: TGCAGCGTTGCCCGGCAGGGCATGGCGTACGAGCAGTACTTC.

This clonotype was seen a few times. This chain links TRBV20-1 with TRBJ2-1; tentative D call: TRBD2 (6 bases). The CDR3 contains 14 residues. V lost 3 bases, J lost 2 bases, and 11 bases lay in between. Germline-derived CDR1 and CDR2 are DFQATT and SNEGSKA (reference sequence). The CDR3 DNA reads TGCAGTGCTAGCCGCGGGGAGGCCTACAATGAGCAGTTCTTC. This encodes CSASRGEAYNEQFF.

The chain joins TRBV12-3 or TRBV12-4 to TRBJ2-2; the D gene is possibly TRBD1 (6 bases). V shed 3 bases and J shed 5 bases, with 13 bases lying between them. The CDR3 sequence is 15 residues long. The CDR3 spells CASSFNTGWTGELFF. The CDR3 DNA reads TGTGCCAGCAGTTTTAACACAGGGTGGACCGGGGAGCTGTTTTTT.

This clonotype was counted once. The CDR3 loop reads CASSLVASPDTQYF. The CDR3 DNA reads as TGCGCCAGCAGCTTGGTAGCTAGCCCAGATACGCAGTATTTT. This chain joins TRBV5-1 and TRBJ2-3; D possibly corresponds to TRBD2 (5 bases). The V end lost 0 bases, the J end lost 4 bases, and 9 bases lay between the germline ends. This CDR3 has 14 residues. Germline V CDR1 and CDR2: SGHRS, YFSETQ. Based on the CDR3 plus reference TRBV5-1 and TRBJ2-3, the full variable domain is KAGVTQTPRYLIKTRGQQVTLSCSPISGHRSVSWYQQTPGQGLQFLFEYFSETQRNKGNFPGRFSGRQFSNSRSEMNVSTLELGDSALYLCASSLVASPDTQYFGPGTRLTVL.

This clonotype was seen only once. The chain combines TRBV18 with TRBJ1-2; the match to TRBD1 covers 8 bases. The trim removed 3 bases at V and 0 bases at J, leaving 6 bases unmatched. Germline assignment: CDR1 KGHSH and CDR2 LQKENI. The CDR3 loop spans 16 amino acids. The CDR3 bases are TGTGCCAGCTCACCGGACAGGGAATCCGCTAACTATGGCTACACCTTC. It codes for CASSPDRESANYGYTF.

The chain uses TRBV12-3 or TRBV12-4 and TRBJ2-7; D is perhaps TRBD1 (6 bases). This CDR3 spans 14 amino acids. Trimming removed 3 bases from V and 2 bases from J, with 11 bases in between. The CDR3 DNA reads TGTGCCAGCAGTTTTGGGCCAGGGGCCTACGAGCAGTACTTC. It is translated as CASSFGPGAYEQYF.

The chain combines TRBV5-6 with TRBJ2-1, with 7 bases aligning to TRBD1. Germline V lookup: CDR1 SGHDT, CDR2 YYEEEE. The V and J ends lost 3 bases and 4 bases, in that order; junction bases with no gene match: 7. CDR3 size: 15 residues. CDR3 nucleotide sequence: TGTGCCAGCAGCTGGGACAGCCGAGTATACAATGAGCAGTTCTTC. Translated: CASSWDSRVYNEQFF.